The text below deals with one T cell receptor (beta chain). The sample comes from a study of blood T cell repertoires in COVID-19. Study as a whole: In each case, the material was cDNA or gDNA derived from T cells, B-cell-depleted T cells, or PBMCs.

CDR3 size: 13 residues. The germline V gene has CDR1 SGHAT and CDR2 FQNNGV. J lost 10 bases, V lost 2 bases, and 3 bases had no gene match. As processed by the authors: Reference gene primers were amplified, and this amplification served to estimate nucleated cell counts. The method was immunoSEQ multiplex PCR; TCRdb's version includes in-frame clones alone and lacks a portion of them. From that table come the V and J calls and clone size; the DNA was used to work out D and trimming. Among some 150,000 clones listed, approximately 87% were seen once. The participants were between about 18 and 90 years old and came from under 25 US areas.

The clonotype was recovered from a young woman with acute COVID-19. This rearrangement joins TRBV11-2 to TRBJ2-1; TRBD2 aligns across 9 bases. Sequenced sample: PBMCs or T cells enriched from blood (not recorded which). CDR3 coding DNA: TGTGCCAGCAGCTTACTAGCGGGGAACGAGCAGTTCTTC. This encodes CASSLLAGNEQFF.